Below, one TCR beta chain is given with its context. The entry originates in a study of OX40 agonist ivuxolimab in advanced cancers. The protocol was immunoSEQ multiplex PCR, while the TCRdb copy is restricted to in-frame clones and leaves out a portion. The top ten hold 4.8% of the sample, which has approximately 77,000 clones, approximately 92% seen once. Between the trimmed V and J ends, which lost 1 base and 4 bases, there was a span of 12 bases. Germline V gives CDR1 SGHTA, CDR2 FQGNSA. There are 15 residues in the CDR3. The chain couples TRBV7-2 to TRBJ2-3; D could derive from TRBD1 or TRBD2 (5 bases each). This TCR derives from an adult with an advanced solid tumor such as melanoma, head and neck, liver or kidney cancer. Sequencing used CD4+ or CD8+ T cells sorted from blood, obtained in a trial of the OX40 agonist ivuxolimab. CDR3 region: CASSLEGPPPDTQYF. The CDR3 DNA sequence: TGTGCCAGCAGCTTAGAGGGACCGCCCCCAGATACGCAGTATTTT. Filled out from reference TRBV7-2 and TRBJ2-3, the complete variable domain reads GAGVSQSPSNKVTEKGKDVELRCDPISGHTALYWYRQSLGQGLEFLIYFQGNSAPDKSGLPSDRFSAERTGGSVSTLTIQRTQQEDSAVYLCASSLEGPPPDTQYFGPGTRLTVL.